Listed below are T cell receptor beta chains from one sample, sequenced in a study of cytomegalovirus exposure and HLA in healthy donors. The table came from immunoSEQ multiplex PCR; TCRdb's copy has only in-frame clones and leaves some out. The sample has over 200,000 clones; approximately 70% are singletons. The specimen sequenced was PBMCs. These receptors all stem from a man in his forties or fifties in good health and CMV-seropositive. The CDR3 runs from the conserved cysteine through the conserved F or W. The order of the fields is D gene, V gene, J gene, clone size, CDR3 protein, CDR3 DNA. A D gene is named only where the DNA matches it firmly. Clone size is shown for a subset of rows, as once, few, many or a class of expanded clone.

>TRBD1|TRBV2|TRBJ1-4|NA
CASSGDRGLTNEKLFF
TGTGCCAGCAGTGGGGACAGGGGGCTAACTAATGAAAAACTGTTTTTT
>TRBD1|TRBV4-1|TRBJ1-5|NA
CASSQEGGQGVQPQHF
TGCGCCAGCAGCCAAGAGGGGGGACAGGGGGTTCAGCCCCAGCATTTT
>TRBD1|TRBV19|TRBJ2-3|NA
CASRRQGDRSDTQYF
TGTGCCAGTAGAAGACAGGGGGATCGGTCAGATACGCAGTATTTT
>TRBD1|TRBV6-6|TRBJ2-7|NA
CASSYLTGAHEQYF
TGTGCCAGCAGTTACCTGACAGGGGCCCACGAGCAGTACTTC
>NA|TRBV2|TRBJ1-1|NA
CASSEGGGTEAFF
TGTGCCAGCAGTGAAGGGGGGGGCACTGAAGCTTTCTTT
>NA|TRBV16|TRBJ1-1|once
CASRGGGRVTEAFF
TGTGCCAGCAGAGGGGGGGGGCGAGTCACTGAAGCTTTCTTT
>NA|TRBV4-1|TRBJ1-4|NA
CASSPVSGSLNEKLFF
TGCGCCAGCAGCCCAGTATCCGGGTCCCTAAATGAAAAACTGTTTTTT
>NA|TRBV5-8|TRBJ1-2|NA
CASSLAQSIYGYTF
TGTGCCAGCAGCTTGGCTCAGTCCATCTATGGCTACACCTTC
>TRBD2|TRBV6-1|TRBJ2-7|NA
CASILAGGYSYEQYF
TGTGCCAGCATCCTAGCGGGGGGCTACTCCTACGAGCAGTACTTC
>NA|TRBV19|TRBJ2-6|NA
CASSIEASSGANVLTF
TGTGCCAGTAGTATAGAGGCCAGCTCTGGGGCCAACGTCCTGACTTTC
>NA|TRBV6-5|TRBJ1-6|NA
CASGDPGHSYQPLHF
TGTGCCAGCGGCGACCCGGGACACTCATACCAACCCCTCCACTTT
>NA|TRBV18|TRBJ1-2|NA
CASSDLRDIYGYTF
TGTGCCAGCTCGGACCTCCGGGACATCTATGGCTACACCTTC
>TRBD2|TRBV6-1|TRBJ2-7|NA
CASSVTSGGGYEQYF
TGTGCCAGCAGTGTTACTAGCGGGGGGGGGTACGAGCAGTACTTC
>TRBD1|TRBV18|TRBJ2-1|NA
CASSPYGTGRENEQFF
TGTGCCAGCTCACCCTATGGGACAGGGCGGGAGAATGAGCAGTTCTTC
>NA|TRBV5-1|TRBJ1-2|few
CASSPGLGYGYTF
TGCGCCAGCAGCCCGGGACTTGGCTATGGCTACACCTTC
>NA|TRBV5-5|TRBJ1-5|NA
CASSLDIGVPQHF
TGTGCCAGCAGCTTGGATATAGGGGTGCCCCAGCATTTT
>NA|TRBV28|TRBJ2-7|NA
CASSPGERYEQYF
TGTGCCAGCAGCCCCGGGGAACGTTACGAGCAGTACTTC
>NA|TRBV7-2|TRBJ1-1|few
CASSFPGTQNTEAFF
TGTGCCAGCAGCTTCCCCGGGACTCAGAACACTGAAGCTTTCTTT
>NA|TRBV6-5|TRBJ1-4|NA
CASKGVRADEKLFF
TGTGCCAGCAAGGGGGTCAGGGCAGATGAAAAACTGTTTTTT
>NA|TRBV7-9|TRBJ1-3|NA
CASSSPEQAVSGNTIYF
TGTGCCAGCAGCTCCCCCGAACAGGCCGTCTCTGGAAACACCATATATTTT
>NA|TRBV11-1|TRBJ2-1|NA
CASTSSSYNEQFF
TGTGCCAGCACCTCCAGCTCCTACAATGAGCAGTTCTTC